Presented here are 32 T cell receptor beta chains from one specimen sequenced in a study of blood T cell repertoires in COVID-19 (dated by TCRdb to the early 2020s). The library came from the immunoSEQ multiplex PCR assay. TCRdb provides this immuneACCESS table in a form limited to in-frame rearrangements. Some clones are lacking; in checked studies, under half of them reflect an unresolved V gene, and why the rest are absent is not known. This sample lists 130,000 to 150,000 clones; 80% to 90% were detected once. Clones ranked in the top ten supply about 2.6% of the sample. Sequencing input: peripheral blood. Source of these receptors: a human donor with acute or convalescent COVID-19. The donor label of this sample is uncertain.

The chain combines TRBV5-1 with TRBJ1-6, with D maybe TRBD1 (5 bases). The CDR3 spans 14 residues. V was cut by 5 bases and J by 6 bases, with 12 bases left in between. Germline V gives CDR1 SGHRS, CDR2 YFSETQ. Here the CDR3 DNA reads TGCGCCAGCAGGATGGGGGAGGGTAATTCACCCCTCCACTTT. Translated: CASRMGEGNSPLHF.

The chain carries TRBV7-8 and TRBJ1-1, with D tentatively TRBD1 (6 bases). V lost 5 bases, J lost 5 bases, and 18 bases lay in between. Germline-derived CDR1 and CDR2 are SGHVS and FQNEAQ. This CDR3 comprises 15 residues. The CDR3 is CASSPSAGVGTEAFF. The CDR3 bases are TGTGCCAGCAGCCCCTCCGCAGGGGTGGGAACTGAAGCTTTCTTT.

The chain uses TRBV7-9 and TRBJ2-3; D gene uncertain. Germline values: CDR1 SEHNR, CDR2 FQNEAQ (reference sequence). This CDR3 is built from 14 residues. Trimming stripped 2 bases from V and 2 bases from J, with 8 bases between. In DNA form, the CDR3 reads TGTGCCAGCAGCTTAACTCATCCCACAGATACGCAGTATTTT. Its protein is CASSLTHPTDTQYF.

The CDR3 spells CASSQGRDRGSGYTF. CDR3 in DNA: TGTGCCAGCAGCCAGGGCCGGGACAGGGGGTCTGGCTACACCTTC. The chain is built from TRBV11-1 and TRBJ1-2, with TRBD1 matching over 11 bases. The CDR3 totals 15 residues. CDR1 and CDR2 from the germline V gene are SGHAT and FQDESV (reference sequence). V was pared by 5 bases and J by 7 bases, with 9 bases of the junction left unmatched. The whole variable domain, remainder taken from reference TRBV11-1 and TRBJ1-2, is EAEVAQSPRYKITEKSQAVAFWCDPISGHATLYWYRQILGQGPELLVQFQDESVVDDSQLPKDRFSAERLKGVDSTLKIQPAELGDSAMYLCASSQGRDRGSGYTFGSGTRLTVV.

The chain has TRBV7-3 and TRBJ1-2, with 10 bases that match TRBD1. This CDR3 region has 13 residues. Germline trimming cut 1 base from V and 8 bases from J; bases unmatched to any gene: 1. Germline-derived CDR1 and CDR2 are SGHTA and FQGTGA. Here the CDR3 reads CASSLMDRGGYTF. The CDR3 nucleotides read TGTGCCAGCAGCTTAATGGACAGGGGGGGCTACACCTTC.

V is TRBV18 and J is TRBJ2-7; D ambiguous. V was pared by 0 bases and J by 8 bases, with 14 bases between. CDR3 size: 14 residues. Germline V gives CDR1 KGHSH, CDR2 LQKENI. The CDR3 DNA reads TGTGCCAGCTCACCACCTCCCTCAAATGCGCAGCAGTACTTC. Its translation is CASSPPPSNAQQYF.

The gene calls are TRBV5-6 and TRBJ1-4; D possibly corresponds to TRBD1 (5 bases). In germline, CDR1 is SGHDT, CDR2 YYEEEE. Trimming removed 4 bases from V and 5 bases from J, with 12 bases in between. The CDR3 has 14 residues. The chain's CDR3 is CASSPNRGNEKLFF. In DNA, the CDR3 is TGTGCCAGCAGCCCCAATCGGGGGAATGAAAAACTGTTTTTT.

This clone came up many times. This CDR3 is CSVPLPQGGGELFF. The CDR3 nucleotides are TGCAGCGTTCCCCTACCACAGGGCGGCGGGGAGCTGTTTTTT. The V and J genes are TRBV29-1 and TRBJ2-2, with TRBD1 as a possible D gene (6 bases). Trimming removed 5 bases at V and 7 bases at J, with 17 bases between. The CDR3 loop spans 14 amino acids. Germline CDR1 reads SQVTM; CDR2 reads ANQGSEA.

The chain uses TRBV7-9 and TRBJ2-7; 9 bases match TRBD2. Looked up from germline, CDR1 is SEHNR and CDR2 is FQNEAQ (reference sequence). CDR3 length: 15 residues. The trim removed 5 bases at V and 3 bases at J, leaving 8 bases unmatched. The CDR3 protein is CASSPPSGGFYEQYF. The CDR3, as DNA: TGTGCCAGCAGCCCCCCCAGCGGGGGGTTCTACGAGCAGTACTTC.

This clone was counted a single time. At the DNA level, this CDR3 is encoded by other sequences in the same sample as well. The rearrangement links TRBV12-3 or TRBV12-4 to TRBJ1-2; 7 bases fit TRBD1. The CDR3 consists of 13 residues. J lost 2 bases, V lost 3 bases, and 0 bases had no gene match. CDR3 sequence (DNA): TGTGCCAGCAGTTTGGGACAGAACTATGGCTACACCTTC. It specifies CASSLGQNYGYTF.

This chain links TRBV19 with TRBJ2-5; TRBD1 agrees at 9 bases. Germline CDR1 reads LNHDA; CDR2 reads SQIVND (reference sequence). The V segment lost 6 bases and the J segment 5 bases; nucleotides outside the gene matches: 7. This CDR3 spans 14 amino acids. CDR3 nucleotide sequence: TGTGCCAGTAGGCCGGGGACAGGGCGCGAGACCCAGTACTTC. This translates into CASRPGTGRETQYF.

CDR3 sequence reads: CASSPRGGTGGNQPQHF. CDR3 sequence (DNA): TGTGCCAGCAGCCCCCGGGGGGGGACAGGGGGGAATCAGCCCCAGCATTTT. The rearrangement joins TRBV7-2 to TRBJ1-5; 11 bases are a match to TRBD1. J lost 4 bases, V lost 5 bases, and 10 bases had no gene match. Germline V lookup: CDR1 SGHTA, CDR2 FQGNSA. This CDR3 is 17 amino acids long. Filled out from reference TRBV7-2 and TRBJ1-5, the complete variable domain reads GAGVSQSPSNKVTEKGKDVELRCDPISGHTALYWYRQSLGQGLEFLIYFQGNSAPDKSGLPSDRFSAERTGGSVSTLTIQRTQQEDSAVYLCASSPRGGTGGNQPQHFGDGTRLSIL.

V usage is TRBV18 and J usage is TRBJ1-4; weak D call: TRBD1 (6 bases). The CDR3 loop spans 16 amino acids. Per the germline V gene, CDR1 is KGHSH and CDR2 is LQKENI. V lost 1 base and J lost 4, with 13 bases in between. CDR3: CASSPREGGINEKLFF. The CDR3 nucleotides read TGTGCCAGCTCACCACGCGAAGGGGGAATTAATGAAAAACTGTTTTTT.

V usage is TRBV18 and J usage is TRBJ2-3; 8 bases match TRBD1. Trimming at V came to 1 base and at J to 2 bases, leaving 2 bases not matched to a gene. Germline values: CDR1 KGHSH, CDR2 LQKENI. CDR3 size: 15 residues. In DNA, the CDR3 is TGTGCCAGCTCACCACGGACAGGGTCCACAGATACGCAGTATTTT. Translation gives CASSPRTGSTDTQYF.

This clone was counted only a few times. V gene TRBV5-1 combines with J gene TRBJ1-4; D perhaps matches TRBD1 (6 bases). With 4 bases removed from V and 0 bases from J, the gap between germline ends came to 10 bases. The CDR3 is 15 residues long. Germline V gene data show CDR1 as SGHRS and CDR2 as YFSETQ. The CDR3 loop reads CASSQSGATNEKLFF. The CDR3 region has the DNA TGCGCCAGCAGCCAATCAGGGGCAACTAATGAAAAACTGTTTTTT.

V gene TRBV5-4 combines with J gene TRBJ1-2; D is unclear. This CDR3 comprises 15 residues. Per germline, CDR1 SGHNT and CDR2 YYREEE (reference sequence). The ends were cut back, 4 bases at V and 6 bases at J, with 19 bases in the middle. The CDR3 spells CASSKSLGVNDGYTF. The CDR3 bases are TGTGCCAGCAGCAAAAGCCTGGGAGTTAATGATGGCTACACCTTC.

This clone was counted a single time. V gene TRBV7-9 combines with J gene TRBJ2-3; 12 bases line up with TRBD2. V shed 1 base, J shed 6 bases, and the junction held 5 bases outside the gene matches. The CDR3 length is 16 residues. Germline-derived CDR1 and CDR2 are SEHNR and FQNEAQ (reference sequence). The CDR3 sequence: CASSLGSTSGSDTQYF. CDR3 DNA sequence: TGTGCCAGCAGCTTAGGTTCGACTAGCGGGAGTGATACGCAGTATTTT. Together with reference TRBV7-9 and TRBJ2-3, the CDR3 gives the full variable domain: DTGVSQNPRHKITKRGQNVTFRCDPISEHNRLYWYRQTLGQGPEFLTYFQNEAQLEKSRLLSDRFSAERPKGSFSTLEIQRTEQGDSAMYLCASSLGSTSGSDTQYFGPGTRLTVL.

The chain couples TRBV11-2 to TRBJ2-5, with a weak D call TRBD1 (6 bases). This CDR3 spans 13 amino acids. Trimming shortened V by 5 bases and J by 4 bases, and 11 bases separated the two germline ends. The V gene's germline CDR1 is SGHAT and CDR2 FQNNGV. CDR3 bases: TGTGCCAGCAGCCAGGGGCCGGGAGAGACCCAGTACTTC. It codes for CASSQGPGETQYF.

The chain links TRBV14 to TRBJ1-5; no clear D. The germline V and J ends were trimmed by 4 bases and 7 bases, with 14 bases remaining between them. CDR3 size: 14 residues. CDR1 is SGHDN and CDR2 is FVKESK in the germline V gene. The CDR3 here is CASSLGGKGQPQHF. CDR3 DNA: TGTGCCAGCAGCCTAGGAGGGAAAGGGCAGCCCCAGCATTTT.

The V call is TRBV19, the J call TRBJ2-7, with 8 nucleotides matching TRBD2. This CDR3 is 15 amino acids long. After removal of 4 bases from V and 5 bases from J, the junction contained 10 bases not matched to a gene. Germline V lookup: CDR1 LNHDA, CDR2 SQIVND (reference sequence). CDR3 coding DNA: TGTGCCAGTAGTAAGGTTGGCGGGAGGCCGGACGAGCAGTACGTC. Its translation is CASSKVGGRPDEQYV.

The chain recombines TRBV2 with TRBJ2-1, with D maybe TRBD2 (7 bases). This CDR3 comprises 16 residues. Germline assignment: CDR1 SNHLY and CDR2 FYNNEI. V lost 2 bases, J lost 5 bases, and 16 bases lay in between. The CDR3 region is CASSEMGGGNHNEQFF. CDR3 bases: TGTGCCAGCAGTGAAATGGGGGGGGGCAACCACAATGAGCAGTTCTTC.

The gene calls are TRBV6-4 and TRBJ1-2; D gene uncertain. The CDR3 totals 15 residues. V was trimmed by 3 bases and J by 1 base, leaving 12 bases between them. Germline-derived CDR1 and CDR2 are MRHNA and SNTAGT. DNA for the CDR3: TGTGCCAGCAGTGAAGAGATTACTAATAACTATGGCTACACCTTC. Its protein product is CASSEEITNNYGYTF.

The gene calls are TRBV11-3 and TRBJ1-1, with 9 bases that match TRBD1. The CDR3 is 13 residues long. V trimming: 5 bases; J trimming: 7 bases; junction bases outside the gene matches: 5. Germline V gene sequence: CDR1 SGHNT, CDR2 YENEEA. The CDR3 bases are TGTGCCAGCAGCCAAGGACAGGGGTATGAAGCTTTCTTT. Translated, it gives CASSQGQGYEAFF.

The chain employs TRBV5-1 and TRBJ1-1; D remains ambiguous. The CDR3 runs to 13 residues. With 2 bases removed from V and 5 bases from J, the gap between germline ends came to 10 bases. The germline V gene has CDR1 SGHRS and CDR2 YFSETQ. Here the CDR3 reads CASSLEVVTEAFF. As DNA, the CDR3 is TGCGCCAGCAGCTTAGAGGTTGTGACTGAAGCTTTCTTT. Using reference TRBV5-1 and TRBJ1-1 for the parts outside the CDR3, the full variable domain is KAGVTQTPRYLIKTRGQQVTLSCSPISGHRSVSWYQQTPGQGLQFLFEYFSETQRNKGNFPGRFSGRQFSNSRSEMNVSTLELGDSALYLCASSLEVVTEAFFGQGTRLTVV.

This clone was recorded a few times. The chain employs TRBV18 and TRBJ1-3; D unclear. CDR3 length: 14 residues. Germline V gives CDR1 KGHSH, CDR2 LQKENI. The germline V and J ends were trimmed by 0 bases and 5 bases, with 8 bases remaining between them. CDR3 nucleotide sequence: TGTGCCAGCTCACCACCGGCAACCCGAAACACCATATATTTT. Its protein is CASSPPATRNTIYF. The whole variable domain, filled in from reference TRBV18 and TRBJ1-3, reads NAGVMQNPRHLVRRRGQEARLRCSPMKGHSHVYWYRQLPEEGLKFMVYLQKENIIDESGMPKERFSAEFPKEGPSILRIQQVVRGDSAAYFCASSPPATRNTIYFGEGSWLTVV.

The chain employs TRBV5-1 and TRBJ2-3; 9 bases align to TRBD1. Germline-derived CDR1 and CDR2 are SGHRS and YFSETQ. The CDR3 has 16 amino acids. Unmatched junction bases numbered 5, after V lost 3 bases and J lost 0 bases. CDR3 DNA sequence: TGCGCCAGCAGCTCCGGGACAGGGTTCAGCACAGATACGCAGTATTTT. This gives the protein CASSSGTGFSTDTQYF.

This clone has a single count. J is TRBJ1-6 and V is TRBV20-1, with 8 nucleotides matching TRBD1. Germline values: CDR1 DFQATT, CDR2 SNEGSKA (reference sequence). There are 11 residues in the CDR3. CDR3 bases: TGCGGGGGACAGGACAATTCACCCCTCCACTTT. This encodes CGGQDNSPLHF.

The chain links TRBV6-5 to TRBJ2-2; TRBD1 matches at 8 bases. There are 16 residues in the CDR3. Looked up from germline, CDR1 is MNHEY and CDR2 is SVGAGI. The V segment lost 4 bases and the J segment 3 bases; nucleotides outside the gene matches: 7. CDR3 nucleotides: TGTGCCAGCAGTTTACCTTCGACAGGGGACACCGGGGAGCTGTTTTTT. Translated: CASSLPSTGDTGELFF.

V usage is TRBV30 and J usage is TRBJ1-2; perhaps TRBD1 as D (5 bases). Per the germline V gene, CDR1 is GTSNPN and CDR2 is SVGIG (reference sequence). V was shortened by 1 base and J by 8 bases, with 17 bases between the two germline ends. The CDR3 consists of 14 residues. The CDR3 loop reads CAWSGSTVRGGYTF. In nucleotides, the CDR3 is TGTGCCTGGAGTGGGTCGACAGTGCGAGGAGGCTACACCTTC.

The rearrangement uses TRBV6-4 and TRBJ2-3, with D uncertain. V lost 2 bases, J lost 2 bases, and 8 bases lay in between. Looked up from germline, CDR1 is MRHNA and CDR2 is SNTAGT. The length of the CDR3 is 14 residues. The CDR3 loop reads CASSDGISTDTQYF. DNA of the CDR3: TGTGCCAGCAGTGACGGCATCTCCACAGATACGCAGTATTTT.

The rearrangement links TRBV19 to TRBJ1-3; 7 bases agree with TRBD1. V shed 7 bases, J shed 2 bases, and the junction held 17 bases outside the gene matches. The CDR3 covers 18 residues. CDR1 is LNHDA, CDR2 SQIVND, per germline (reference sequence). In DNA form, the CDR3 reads TGTGCCAGTAAGCCGGGACAGCTCCTCGCTGGGGCTGGAAACACCATATATTTT. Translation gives CASKPGQLLAGAGNTIYF.

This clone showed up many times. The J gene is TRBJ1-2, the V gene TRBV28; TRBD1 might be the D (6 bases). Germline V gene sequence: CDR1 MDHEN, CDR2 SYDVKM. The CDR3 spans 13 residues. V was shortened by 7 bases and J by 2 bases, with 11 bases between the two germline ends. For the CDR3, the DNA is TGTGCCAGCAACCAAGACAGGAACTATGGCTACACCTTC. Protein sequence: CASNQDRNYGYTF.